This T cell receptor beta chain derives from a study of T-cell reconstitution after alpha-beta-depleted transplantation in children. Findings and limits, study-wide: Reported findings indicate that, about two months after transplant, alpha-beta T cells came from several hundred expanded clones, which were derived from non-depleted graft cells. The study traced high day-60 TCRbeta diversity in some patients to surviving recipient T cells and thymic progenitors. Once a year had passed after transplant, T-cell counts and diversity came mostly from newly produced T cells.

It was with unique molecular identifiers that the TCRbeta library was prepared. TCRdb itself ran the PCR reads through MiXCR, one entry per CDR3 protein. The profile shows 450,000 to 600,000 distinct CDR3 sequences, under 15% of them singletons. V lost 8 bases to trimming and J lost 0 bases, with 8 bases between them. This CDR3 is 14 amino acids long. CDR1 and CDR2 from the germline V gene are MDHEN and SYDVKM. There are a few counts of this clonotype. The target antigen is unknown. The chain recombines TRBV28 with TRBJ2-6; D is ambiguous. This TCR was sampled from a male patient younger than 18 who had a stem cell transplant for acute myeloid leukemia, so the T cells may come from the graft donor. The sequences come from PBMCs, mostly from graft donor cells, collected 360 days after TCRalphabeta/CD19-depleted stem cell transplant. The DNA for the CDR3 is TGTGCCAGCGGCGTCCTCTCTGGGGCCAACGTCCTGACTTTC. Protein product: CASGVLSGANVLTF.